This T cell receptor (beta chain) derives from a study of blood T cell repertoires in COVID-19. Study in general: From the United States, Italy and Spain came samples of acute and convalescent COVID-19.

Assay: immunoSEQ multiplex PCR; the TCRdb copy retains only in-frame clones and omits some. The data contain around 400,000 clones, 90% to 95% of them seen just once; the ten biggest clones take up roughly 0.9%. Participants' reported clinical history set cohort assignment. Someone with COVID-19 had been met by exposed participants within 2 weeks before study entry. The clonotype comes from a woman in her 40s who had been exposed to COVID-19. The sequenced sample consisted of PBMCs or T cells enriched from blood (not recorded which).

CDR3 region: CATSEHGDNEQFF. DNA for the CDR3: TGTGCCACCAGTGAACACGGGGACAATGAGCAGTTCTTC. This chain uses TRBV24-1 with TRBJ2-1; D is perhaps TRBD2 (5 bases). This CDR3 spans 13 amino acids. Deletions cut 4 bases from V and 5 bases from J, with 8 bases between. Germline V gives CDR1 KGHDR, CDR2 SFDVKD.